A single sample gave rise to the 12 T cell receptor beta chains below, sequenced in a study of cytomegalovirus exposure and HLA in healthy donors. The PCR was carried out with 60 Vbeta primers and 13 Jbeta primers. This table comes from immunoSEQ multiplex PCR, and its TCRdb copy is limited to in-frame clones, with some not included. The repertoire holds about 140,000 clones, with around 73% as singletons. Sequencing was performed on PBMCs. These receptors came from a female donor in good health and CMV-seronegative.

The chain joins TRBV7-9 to TRBJ2-5; 7 nucleotides align to TRBD2. Germline V gene sequence: CDR1 SEHNR, CDR2 FQNEAQ (reference sequence). The CDR3 length is 16 residues. V dropped 7 bases and J dropped 1; count of bases not matched to a gene: 12. The DNA of the CDR3 is TGTGCCAGCACCCCCGGCGGGGCTAGCGGCCAAGAGACCCAGTACTTC. Translated, it gives CASTPGGASGQETQYF.

This chain links TRBV27 with TRBJ2-7; TRBD1 aligns across 9 bases. With 8 bases clipped from V and 2 bases from J, the junction kept 10 bases outside the gene matches. The CDR3 has 15 residues. Germline CDR1 is MNHEY and CDR2 is SMNVEV (reference sequence). The CDR3 sequence is CASSQLGTGTYEQYF. The CDR3, as DNA: TGTGCCAGCTCCCAGCTAGGGACAGGGACCTACGAGCAGTACTTC.

This clone showed up just a few times. V and J are TRBV2 and TRBJ2-3; 14 nucleotides line up with TRBD2. The CDR3 is made up of 17 amino acids. In germline, CDR1 is SNHLY, CDR2 FYNNEI. V lost 6 bases, J lost 3 bases, and 8 bases stayed unmatched. CDR3 sequence (DNA): TGTGCCAGCAGGAGACTAGCGGGGGGGTTGGGAACAGATACGCAGTATTTT. This gives the protein CASRRLAGGLGTDTQYF. The entire variable domain, with the rest obtained from reference TRBV2 and TRBJ2-3, is as follows: EPEVTQTPSHQVTQMGQEVILRCVPISNHLYFYWYRQILGQKVEFLVSFYNNEISEKSEIFDDQFSVERPDGSNFTLKIRSTKLEDSAMYFCASRRLAGGLGTDTQYFGPGTRLTVL.

This chain uses TRBV7-8 with TRBJ1-2, with 9 bases matching TRBD1. The V gene end was trimmed by 1 base and the J gene end by 2 bases; junction bases not matched to a gene: 14. Germline V CDR1 and CDR2: SGHVS, FQNEAQ. The CDR3 consists of 19 residues. The DNA of the CDR3 is TGTGCCAGCAGCTTAGGAAGAAGGGACAGGGCTGAGGGGAACTATGGCTACACCTTC. It translates to CASSLGRRDRAEGNYGYTF.

The V call is TRBV4-1, the J call TRBJ2-3; tentative D call: TRBD2 (6 bases). The germline V gene encodes CDR1 MGHRA and CDR2 YSYEKL. The CDR3 spans 15 residues. V dropped 0 bases and J dropped 4 bases, with 11 bases sitting between them. The CDR3 DNA reads as TGCGCCAGCAGCCAAGATCGGGGGTATGCAGATACGCAGTATTTT. It specifies CASSQDRGYADTQYF.

The rearrangement joins TRBV6-1 to TRBJ2-3; possibly TRBD1 for D (7 bases). CDR3 length equals 15 residues. From germline, CDR1 is MNHNS and CDR2 SASEGT. V was cut by 7 bases and J by 2 bases, with 16 bases left in between. The CDR3 nucleotides are TGTGCCAGCACCCCTAGACAGGGACTCACAGATACGCAGTATTTT. Translation gives CASTPRQGLTDTQYF.

This clone was picked up one time. The V and J genes are TRBV28 and TRBJ2-1; TRBD1 is a possible D gene (5 bases). The V end lost 5 bases, the J end lost 6 bases, and 8 bases lay between the germline ends. Germline-derived CDR1 and CDR2 are MDHEN and SYDVKM. CDR3 length equals 12 residues. The CDR3 protein is CASSQGVNEQFF. DNA for the CDR3: TGTGCCAGCAGTCAAGGGGTCAATGAGCAGTTCTTC.

V and J are TRBV5-4 and TRBJ1-6; D uncertain. Trimming stripped 0 bases from V and 3 bases from J, with 7 bases between. Germline lookup yields CDR1 SGHNT and CDR2 YYREEE (reference sequence). CDR3 length equals 15 residues. The CDR3 region has the DNA TGTGCCAGCAGCTTGGGGGCAGACTATAATTCACCCCTCCACTTT. Amino acids: CASSLGADYNSPLHF. The variable domain in full, with the rest retrieved from reference TRBV5-4 and TRBJ1-6, is ETGVTQSPTHLIKTRGQQVTLRCSSQSGHNTVSWYQQALGQGPQFIFQYYREEENGRGNFPPRFSGLQFPNYSSELNVNALELDDSALYLCASSLGADYNSPLHFGNGTRLTVT.

V usage is TRBV28 and J usage is TRBJ2-1; D may be TRBD2 (5 bases). Germline CDR1 and CDR2: MDHEN and SYDVKM. The CDR3 is made up of 12 amino acids. V was clipped by 6 bases and J by 9 bases, with 12 bases between them. The CDR3 DNA reads as TGTGCCAGCAGATCGACTACACTTGAGCAGTTCTTC. This translates into CASRSTTLEQFF.

V and J are TRBV7-3 and TRBJ1-3, with 8 bases aligning to TRBD1. Germline CDR1 is SGHTA and CDR2 is FQGTGA. This CDR3 spans 15 amino acids. V lost 2 bases, J lost 4 bases, and 4 bases stayed unmatched. The CDR3, as DNA: TGTGCCAGCAGCTTACAGGGGGCGTCGGGAAACACCATATATTTT. It specifies CASSLQGASGNTIYF.

This clone is a singleton in its sample. The CDR3 here is CASSLRRTGPSTGELFF. For the CDR3, the DNA is TGTGCCAGCAGCCTACGTCGAACAGGGCCCAGCACCGGGGAGCTGTTTTTT. This chain joins TRBV27 and TRBJ2-2; the D gene is possibly TRBD1 (6 bases). Trimming removed 6 bases from V and 4 bases from J, with 21 bases in between. Germline loops: CDR1 MNHEY, CDR2 SMNVEV (reference sequence). The CDR3 covers 17 residues.

The V gene is TRBV18, the J gene TRBJ2-1; the match to TRBD1 covers 7 bases. The CDR3 runs 16 residues. Germline lookup yields CDR1 KGHSH and CDR2 LQKENI. With V trimmed by 3 bases and J by 0 bases, 5 bases remained unmatched. CDR3: CASSPLTGASYNEQFF. CDR3 coding DNA: TGTGCCAGCTCACCGCTTACAGGGGCCTCCTACAATGAGCAGTTCTTC.